This T cell receptor beta chain was recorded in a study of blood T cell repertoires in COVID-19. Study-wide context: Samples representing acute and convalescent COVID-19 were sourced from the United States, Italy and Spain. PBMCs, B-cell-depleted T cells, or T cells provided the cDNA or gDNA that made up the material.

Per the study methods: Researchers report that nucleated cell counts were estimated from reference gene primer amplification. Assay used: immunoSEQ multiplex PCR; TCRdb lists only in-frame clones, some missing. Clone size and V and J calls were adopted from that table, with D and trimming inferred from the DNA. Here the sample spans around 260,000 clones, 83% being singletons. The germline V gene has CDR1 SGHAT and CDR2 FQDESV (reference sequence). The CDR3 loop spans 16 amino acids. Trimming removed 5 bases at V and 0 bases at J, with 11 bases between. The rearrangement joins TRBV11-1 to TRBJ2-6, with D possibly matching TRBD1 (6 bases). Sequencing input: peripheral blood. This clonotype was obtained from a woman aged 50 to 60 who had recovered from COVID-19. The CDR3 loop reads CASSPTGSSGANVLTF. CDR3 nucleotides: TGTGCCAGCAGCCCGACAGGAAGCTCTGGGGCCAACGTCCTGACTTTC.